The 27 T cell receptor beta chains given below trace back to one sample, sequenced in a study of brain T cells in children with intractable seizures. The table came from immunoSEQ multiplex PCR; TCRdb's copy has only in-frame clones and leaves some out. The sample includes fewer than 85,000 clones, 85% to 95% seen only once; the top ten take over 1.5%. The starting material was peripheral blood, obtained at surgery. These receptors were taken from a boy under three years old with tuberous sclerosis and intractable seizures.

The CDR3 loop is CASSLWGIRAATNEKLFF. Here the CDR3 DNA reads TGTGCCAGCAGTTTATGGGGGATCCGGGCCGCAACTAATGAAAAACTGTTTTTT. V and J are TRBV27 and TRBJ1-4; a weak D match, TRBD1 (5 bases). Germline V gene data show CDR1 as MNHEY and CDR2 as SMNVEV (reference sequence). The V and J ends lost 1 base and 0 bases respectively, with 15 bases between them. The CDR3 is made up of 18 amino acids.

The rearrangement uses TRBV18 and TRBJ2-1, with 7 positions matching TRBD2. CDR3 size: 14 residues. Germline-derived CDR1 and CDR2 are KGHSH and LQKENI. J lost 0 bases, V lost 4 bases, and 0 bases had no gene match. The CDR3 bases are TGTGCCAGCTCACTAGCGGGCTCCTACAATGAGCAGTTCTTC. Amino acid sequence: CASSLAGSYNEQFF.

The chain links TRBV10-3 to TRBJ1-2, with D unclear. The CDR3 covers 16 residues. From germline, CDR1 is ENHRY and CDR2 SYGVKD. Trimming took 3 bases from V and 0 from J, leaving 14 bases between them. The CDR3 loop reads CAISDLGVSSNYGYTF. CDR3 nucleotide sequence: TGTGCCATCAGTGACCTTGGGGTCAGTTCTAACTATGGCTACACCTTC.

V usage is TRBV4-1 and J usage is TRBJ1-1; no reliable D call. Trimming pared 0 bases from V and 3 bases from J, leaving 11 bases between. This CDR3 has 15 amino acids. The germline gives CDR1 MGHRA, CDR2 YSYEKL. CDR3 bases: TGCGCCAGCAGCCAAGATCCCAGTTGGGACACTGAAGCTTTCTTT. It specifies CASSQDPSWDTEAFF.

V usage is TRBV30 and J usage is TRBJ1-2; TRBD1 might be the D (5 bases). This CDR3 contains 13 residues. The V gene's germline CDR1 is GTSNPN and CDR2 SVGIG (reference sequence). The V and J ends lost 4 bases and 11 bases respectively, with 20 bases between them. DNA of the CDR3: TGTGCCTGGAAGGTGGCAGGGAGCTTTAGATACACCTTC. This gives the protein CAWKVAGSFRYTF.

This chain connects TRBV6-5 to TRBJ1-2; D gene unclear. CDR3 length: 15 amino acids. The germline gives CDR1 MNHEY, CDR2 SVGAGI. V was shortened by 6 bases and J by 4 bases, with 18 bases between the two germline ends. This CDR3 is CASRATPSLGYGYTF. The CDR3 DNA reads TGTGCCAGCAGGGCGACCCCATCGCTGGGCTATGGCTACACCTTC.

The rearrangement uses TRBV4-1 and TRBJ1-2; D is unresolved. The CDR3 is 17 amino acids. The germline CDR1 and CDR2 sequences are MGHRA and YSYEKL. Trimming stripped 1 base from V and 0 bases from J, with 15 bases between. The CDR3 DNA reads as TGCGCCAGCAGCCAAGGATTCTCAAACAGCCCTAACTATGGCTACACCTTC. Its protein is CASSQGFSNSPNYGYTF.

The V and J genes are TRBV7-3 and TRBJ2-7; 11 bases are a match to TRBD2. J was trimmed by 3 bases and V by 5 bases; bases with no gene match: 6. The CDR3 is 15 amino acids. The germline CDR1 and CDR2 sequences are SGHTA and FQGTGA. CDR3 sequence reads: CASSPAGTSGYEQYF. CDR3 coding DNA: TGTGCCAGCAGCCCAGCCGGGACTAGCGGCTACGAGCAGTACTTC.

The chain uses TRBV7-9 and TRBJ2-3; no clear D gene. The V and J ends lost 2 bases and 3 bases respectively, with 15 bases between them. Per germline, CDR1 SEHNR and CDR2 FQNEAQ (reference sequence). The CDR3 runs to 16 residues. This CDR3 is CASSLSRFDLTDTQYF. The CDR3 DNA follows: TGTGCCAGCAGCTTATCTCGCTTCGACCTTACAGATACGCAGTATTTT.

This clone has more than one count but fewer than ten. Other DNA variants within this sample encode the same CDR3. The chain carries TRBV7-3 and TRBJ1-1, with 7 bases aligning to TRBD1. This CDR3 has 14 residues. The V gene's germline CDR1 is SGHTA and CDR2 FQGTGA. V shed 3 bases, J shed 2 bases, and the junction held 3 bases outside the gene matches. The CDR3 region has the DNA TGTGCCAGCAGCTTGACAGGGATTAACACTGAAGCTTTCTTT. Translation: CASSLTGINTEAFF.

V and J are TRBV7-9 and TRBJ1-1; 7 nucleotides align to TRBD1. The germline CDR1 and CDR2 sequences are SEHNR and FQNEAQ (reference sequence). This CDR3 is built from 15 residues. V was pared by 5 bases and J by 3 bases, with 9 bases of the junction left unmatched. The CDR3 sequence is CASSAYRGLDTEAFF. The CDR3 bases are TGTGCCAGCAGCGCCTACAGGGGTCTAGACACTGAAGCTTTCTTT.

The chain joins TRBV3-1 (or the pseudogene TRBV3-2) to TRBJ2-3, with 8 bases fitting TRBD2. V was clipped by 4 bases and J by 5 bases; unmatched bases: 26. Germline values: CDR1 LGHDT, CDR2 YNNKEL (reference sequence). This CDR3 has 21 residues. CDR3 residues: CASSRRPPHLVSGSQGDTQYF. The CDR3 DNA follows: TGTGCCAGCAGCCGACGACCCCCACATTTAGTGAGCGGGAGTCAAGGAGATACGCAGTATTTT.

The CDR3: CASSDLAGGSGELFF. As DNA, the CDR3 is TGTGCCAGCAGTGACTTGGCAGGGGGCTCCGGGGAGCTGTTTTTT. The chain joins TRBV6-4 to TRBJ2-2; 8 bases align to TRBD1. The V and J ends lost 1 base and 6 bases, in that order; junction bases with no gene match: 4. Per germline, CDR1 MRHNA and CDR2 SNTAGT. The CDR3 has 15 residues.

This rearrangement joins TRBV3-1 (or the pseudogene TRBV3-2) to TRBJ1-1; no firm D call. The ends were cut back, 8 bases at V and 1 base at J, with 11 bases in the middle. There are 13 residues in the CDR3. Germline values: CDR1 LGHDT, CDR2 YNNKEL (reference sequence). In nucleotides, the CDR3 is TGTGCCAGCCGGCGGGTGGAGAACACTGAAGCTTTCTTT. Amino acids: CASRRVENTEAFF.

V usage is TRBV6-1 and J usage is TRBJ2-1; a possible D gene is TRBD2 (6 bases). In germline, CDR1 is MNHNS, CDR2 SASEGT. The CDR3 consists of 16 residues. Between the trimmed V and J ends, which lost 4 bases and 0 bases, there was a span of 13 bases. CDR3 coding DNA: TGTGCCAGCAGTGGCCCCGGACTAAACTCCTACAATGAGCAGTTCTTC. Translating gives CASSGPGLNSYNEQFF.

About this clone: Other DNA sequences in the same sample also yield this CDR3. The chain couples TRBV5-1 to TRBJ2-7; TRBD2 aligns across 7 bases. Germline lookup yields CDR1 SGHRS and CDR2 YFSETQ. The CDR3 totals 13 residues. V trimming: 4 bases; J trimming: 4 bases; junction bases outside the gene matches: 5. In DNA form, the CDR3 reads TGCGCCAGCAGCAGCCCGGGGGGATACGAGCAGTACTTC. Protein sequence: CASSSPGGYEQYF.

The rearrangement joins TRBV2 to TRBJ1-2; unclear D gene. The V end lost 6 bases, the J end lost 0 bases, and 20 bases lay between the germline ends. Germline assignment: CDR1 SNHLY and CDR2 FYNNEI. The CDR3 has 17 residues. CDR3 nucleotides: TGTGCCAGCAGCCCCGGAGGGTCCGCCTCCTCTAACTATGGCTACACCTTC. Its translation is CASSPGGSASSNYGYTF.

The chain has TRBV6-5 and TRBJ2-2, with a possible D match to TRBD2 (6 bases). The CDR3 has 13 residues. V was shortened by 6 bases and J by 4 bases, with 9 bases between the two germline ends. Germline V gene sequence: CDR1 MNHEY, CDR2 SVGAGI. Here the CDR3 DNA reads TGTGCCAGCAGGCCTAGCGTCACCGGGGAGCTGTTTTTT. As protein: CASRPSVTGELFF.

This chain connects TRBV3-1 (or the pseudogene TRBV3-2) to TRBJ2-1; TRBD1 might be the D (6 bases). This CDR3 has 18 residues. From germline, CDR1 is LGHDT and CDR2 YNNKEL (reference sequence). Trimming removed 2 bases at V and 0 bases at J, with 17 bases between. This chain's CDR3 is CASSQKKGETRSYNEQFF. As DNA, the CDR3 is TGTGCCAGCAGCCAAAAGAAGGGGGAGACACGCTCCTACAATGAGCAGTTCTTC.

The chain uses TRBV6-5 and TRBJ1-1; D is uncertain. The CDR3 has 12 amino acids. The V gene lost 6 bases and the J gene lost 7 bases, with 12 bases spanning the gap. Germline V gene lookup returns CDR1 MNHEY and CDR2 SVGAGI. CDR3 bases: TGTGCCAGCAGGGGGAGCCGGGATGAAGCTTTCTTT. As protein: CASRGSRDEAFF.

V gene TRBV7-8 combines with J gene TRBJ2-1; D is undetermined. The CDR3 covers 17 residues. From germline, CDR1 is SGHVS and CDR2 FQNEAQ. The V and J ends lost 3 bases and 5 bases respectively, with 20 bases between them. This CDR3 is CASSFYSRTSGNNEQFF. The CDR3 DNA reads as TGTGCCAGCAGCTTCTATTCCCGGACGTCTGGAAACAATGAGCAGTTCTTC. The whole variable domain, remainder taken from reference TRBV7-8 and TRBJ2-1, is GAGVSQSPRYKVAKRGQDVALRCDPISGHVSLFWYQQALGQGPEFLTYFQNEAQLDKSGLPSDRFFAERPEGSVSTLKIQRTQQEDSAVYLCASSFYSRTSGNNEQFFGPGTRLTVL.

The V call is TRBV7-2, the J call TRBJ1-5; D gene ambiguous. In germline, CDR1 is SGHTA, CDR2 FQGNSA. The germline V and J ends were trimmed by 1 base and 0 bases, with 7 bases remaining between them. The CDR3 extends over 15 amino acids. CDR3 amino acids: CASSLDSNSNQPQHF. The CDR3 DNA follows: TGTGCCAGCAGCTTAGACAGCAATAGCAATCAGCCCCAGCATTTT.

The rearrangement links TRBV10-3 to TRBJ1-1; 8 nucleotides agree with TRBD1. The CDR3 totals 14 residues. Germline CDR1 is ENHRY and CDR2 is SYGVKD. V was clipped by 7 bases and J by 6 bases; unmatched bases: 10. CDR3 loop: CAINGQGGIAEAFF. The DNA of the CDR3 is TGTGCCATCAACGGACAGGGTGGGATCGCTGAAGCTTTCTTT.

The CDR3 loop reads CASSAGHNYGYTF. The CDR3 DNA reads TGTGCCAGCAGTGCAGGACACAACTATGGCTACACCTTC. The rearrangement uses TRBV25-1 and TRBJ1-2, with D possibly being TRBD1 (5 bases). Deletions cut 4 bases from V and 2 bases from J, with 8 bases between. The CDR3 is 13 amino acids. Per germline, CDR1 MGHDK and CDR2 SYGVNS.

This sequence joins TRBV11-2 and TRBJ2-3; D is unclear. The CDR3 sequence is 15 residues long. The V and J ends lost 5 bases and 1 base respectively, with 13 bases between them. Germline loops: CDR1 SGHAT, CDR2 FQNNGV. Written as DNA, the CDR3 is TGTGCCAGCAGCACCTTCCAGGCAGGCACAGATACGCAGTATTTT. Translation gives CASSTFQAGTDTQYF.

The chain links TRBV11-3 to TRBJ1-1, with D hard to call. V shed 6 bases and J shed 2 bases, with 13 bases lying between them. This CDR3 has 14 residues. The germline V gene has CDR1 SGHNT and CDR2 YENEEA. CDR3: CASRPRAPNTEAFF. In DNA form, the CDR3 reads TGTGCCAGCAGGCCCCGGGCCCCTAACACTGAAGCTTTCTTT.

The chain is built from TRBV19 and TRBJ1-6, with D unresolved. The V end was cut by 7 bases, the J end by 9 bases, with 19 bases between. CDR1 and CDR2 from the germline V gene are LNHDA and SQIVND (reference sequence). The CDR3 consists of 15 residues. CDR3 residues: CASTQNRISPSPLHF. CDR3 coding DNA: TGTGCCAGTACCCAAAACCGGATCAGCCCTTCACCCCTCCACTTT.